Each of the 30 T cell receptor beta chains below was sequenced from the same sample in a study of CD8+ T cells in alopecia areata. RNA was isolated and reverse transcribed to cDNA, the sequencing template. Sequencing used immunoSEQ multiplex PCR; TCRdb keeps in-frame clones, though not all of them. This sample has about 120,000 clones, with 50% to 55% found just once. Treatment described: oral pan-JAK inhibitor, 5-10 mg twice daily. The sample in question was CD4+ T cells sorted from blood, obtained at week 4, from a patient treated with tofacitinib. Receptors were obtained from a human donor with alopecia areata.

This clone was found a few times. The V gene is TRBV6-5, the J gene TRBJ2-1; D might be TRBD1 (5 bases). CDR1 and CDR2 (germline): MNHEY, SVGAGI. The length of the CDR3 is 16 residues. The V end lost 4 bases, the J end lost 12 bases, and 25 bases lay between the germline ends. The DNA of the CDR3 is TGTGCCAGCAGTTGGTCGGACAATTACCTTGTCGATGCGCAGTTCTTC. Amino acid sequence: CASSWSDNYLVDAQFF.

The rearrangement uses TRBV10-2 and TRBJ1-1; no firm D call. V dropped 5 bases and J dropped 0 bases, with 4 bases sitting between them. The CDR3 covers 12 residues. The V gene's germline CDR1 is WSHSY and CDR2 SAAADI. CDR3 sequence reads: CASSSMNTEAFF. CDR3 DNA sequence: TGCGCCAGCAGTAGCATGAACACTGAAGCTTTCTTT.

The J gene is TRBJ2-3, the V gene TRBV29-1, with D tentatively TRBD1 (6 bases). The CDR3 is 19 amino acids. The germline V and J ends were trimmed by 6 bases and 5 bases, with 33 bases remaining between them. Germline loops: CDR1 SQVTM, CDR2 ANQGSEA. In DNA, the CDR3 is TGCAGCGTCAGGGGTAGGGGCTTTTTGACGAGCGATGGTGGAGATACGCAGTATTTT. This codes for CSVRGRGFLTSDGGDTQYF.

This clone has just a few counts. The chain couples TRBV4-1 to TRBJ1-1; the D gene is possibly TRBD1 (6 bases). CDR1 is MGHRA, CDR2 YSYEKL, per germline. The CDR3 is 17 residues long. With 1 base removed from V and 0 bases from J, the gap between germline ends came to 15 bases. The CDR3 DNA reads TGCGCCAGCAGCCAAGGGACAGCCCGCGGGTTGAACACTGAAGCTTTCTTT. Translating gives CASSQGTARGLNTEAFF.

This clone showed up just once. The chain employs TRBV6-5 and TRBJ1-1; D remains ambiguous. This CDR3 has 10 residues. Germline CDR1 is MNHEY and CDR2 is SVGAGI. Trimming removed 10 bases at V and 3 bases at J, with 6 bases between. The CDR3 here is CATLDTEAFF. DNA of the CDR3: TGTGCCACCCTGGACACTGAAGCTTTCTTT.

In this sample, this clone turned up a few times. The chain combines TRBV29-1 with TRBJ1-5; the D is unclear. Germline values: CDR1 SQVTM, CDR2 ANQGSEA. CDR3 length equals 13 residues. Between the trimmed V and J ends, which lost 3 bases and 7 bases, there was a span of 13 bases. The CDR3 here is CSVEGSLGQPQHF. The CDR3 region has the DNA TGCAGCGTTGAGGGCAGTCTGGGGCAGCCCCAGCATTTT. The full variable domain, in which reference TRBV29-1 and TRBJ1-5 provide the parts outside the CDR3, is SAVISQKPSRDICQRGTSLTIQCQVDSQVTMMFWYRQQPGQSLTLIATANQGSEATYESGFVIDKFPISRPNLTFSTLTVSNMSPEDSSIYLCSVEGSLGQPQHFGDGTRLSIL.

This clone was counted once. Other nucleotide sequences from this sample produce the same CDR3. This sequence joins TRBV29-1 and TRBJ2-3; D gene unclear. Trimming stripped 4 bases from V and 4 bases from J, with 3 bases between. CDR3 size: 10 residues. The germline gives CDR1 SQVTM, CDR2 ANQGSEA. This CDR3 reads CSVGSDTQYF. CDR3 DNA: TGCAGCGTTGGTTCAGATACGCAGTATTTT.

This clone was observed a few times. The CDR3 region has the DNA TGTGCCTGGAGCCGTGGTACAGGGGCCCTGGGTGGCTACACCTTC. Its translation is CAWSRGTGALGGYTF. The rearrangement joins TRBV30 to TRBJ1-2, with TRBD1 identical over 7 bases. The V segment lost 3 bases and the J segment 7 bases; nucleotides outside the gene matches: 14. CDR1 is GTSNPN and CDR2 is SVGIG in the germline V gene (reference sequence). The CDR3 contains 15 residues.

This clone was seen a single time. This chain connects TRBV29-1 to TRBJ2-7; 9 bases agree with TRBD2. Germline CDR1 reads SQVTM; CDR2 reads ANQGSEA. This CDR3 is built from 13 residues. J was trimmed by 5 bases and V by 6 bases; bases with no gene match: 8. The CDR3 DNA reads TGCAGCGTAGCCCAGGGACTAGCTCACGAGCAGTACTTC. Amino acid sequence: CSVAQGLAHEQYF.

The chain joins TRBV23-1 to TRBJ1-2, with D unclear. TRBV23-1 is annotated as an ORF whose role is uncertain. Trimming pared 4 bases from V and 5 bases from J, leaving 11 bases between. This CDR3 comprises 13 residues. The CDR3 sequence is CASSPGRYYGYTF. CDR3 DNA: TGCGCCAGCAGTCCCGGACGCTATTATGGCTACACCTTC.

The chain uses TRBV7-9 and TRBJ1-5; D is ambiguous. CDR1 is SEHNR, CDR2 FQNEAQ, per germline (reference sequence). V gave up 3 bases and J gave up 5 bases, with 8 bases separating them. This CDR3 region has 13 residues. The CDR3 region is CASSLEDHQPQHF. For the CDR3, the DNA is TGTGCCAGCAGCTTGGAAGATCATCAGCCCCAGCATTTT. Combining the CDR3 with reference TRBV7-9 and TRBJ1-5 gives the whole variable domain DTGVSQNPRHKITKRGQNVTFRCDPISEHNRLYWYRQTLGQGPEFLTYFQNEAQLEKSRLLSDRFSAERPKGSFSTLEIQRTEQGDSAMYLCASSLEDHQPQHFGDGTRLSIL.

In the case of this clone: The same CDR3 arises from other DNA sequences in this sample as well. This rearrangement joins TRBV29-1 to TRBJ2-7; 7 bases fit TRBD2. The CDR3 covers 10 residues. The germline CDR1 and CDR2 sequences are SQVTM and ANQGSEA. J lost 6 bases, V lost 6 bases, and 2 bases had no gene match. CDR3 nucleotides: TGCAGCGTCGGGGAGGGCGAGCAGTACTTC. It codes for CSVGEGEQYF.

This clone has more than one count but fewer than ten. The chain is built from TRBV4-1 and TRBJ1-5; D may be TRBD1 (6 bases). The CDR3 extends over 15 amino acids. Germline CDR1 and CDR2: MGHRA and YSYEKL. V gave up 8 bases and J gave up 0 bases, with 14 bases separating them. The CDR3 region has the DNA TGCGCCAGCCAACGGGGGGGCGTTAGCAATCAGCCCCAGCATTTT. Residues: CASQRGGVSNQPQHF.

This clone appeared a few times. The chain links TRBV9 to TRBJ2-3; 12 positions agree with TRBD2. CDR1 and CDR2 from the germline V gene are SGDLS and YYNGEE. V was clipped by 0 bases and J by 4 bases; unmatched bases: 3. This CDR3 is 16 amino acids long. The CDR3 DNA reads as TGTGCCAGCAGCGTAGTGCCTAGCGGGGGGGCAGATACGCAGTATTTT. The encoded protein is CASSVVPSGGADTQYF.

V and J are TRBV4-1 and TRBJ1-2; D remains ambiguous. The CDR3 runs 15 residues. CDR1 MGHRA and CDR2 YSYEKL come from the germline V gene. V was trimmed by 2 bases and J by 4 bases, leaving 14 bases between them. The CDR3 bases are TGCGCCAGCAGCCAACCGTCGGAGGGTTCCTATGGCTACACCTTC. Encoded protein: CASSQPSEGSYGYTF.

The rearrangement joins TRBV30 to TRBJ2-7, with a tentative D call TRBD1 (6 bases). The CDR3 extends over 15 amino acids. V lost 0 bases and J 0 bases, leaving 12 bases between the germline ends. Looked up from germline, CDR1 is GTSNPN and CDR2 is SVGIG (reference sequence). The CDR3 spells CAWSVPQGPSYEQYF. In DNA, the CDR3 is TGTGCCTGGAGTGTACCTCAGGGGCCCTCCTACGAGCAGTACTTC. The variable domain in full, completed from reference TRBV30 and TRBJ2-7, reads SQTIHQWPATLVQPVGSPLSLECTVEGTSNPNLYWYRQAAGRGLQLLFYSVGIGQISSEVPQNLSASRPQDRQFILSSKKLLLSDSGFYLCAWSVPQGPSYEQYFGPGTRLTVT.

CDR3 in amino acids: CAWSDRTPYGYTF. The CDR3 DNA reads TGTGCCTGGAGTGACCGGACACCCTATGGCTACACCTTC. The chain has TRBV30 and TRBJ1-2; D might be TRBD1 (5 bases). The ends were cut back, 1 base at V and 4 bases at J, with 10 bases in the middle. CDR3 length: 13 amino acids. The germline gives CDR1 GTSNPN, CDR2 SVGIG (reference sequence).

The sample holds a few counts of this clone. The gene calls are TRBV14 and TRBJ2-7, with D tentatively TRBD1 (6 bases). This CDR3 has 14 amino acids. Deletions cut 4 bases from V and 0 bases from J, with 10 bases between. Germline V CDR1 and CDR2: SGHDN, FVKESK. The CDR3 DNA reads as TGTGCCAGCAGCCGCGACAGGAGCTCCTACGAGCAGTACTTC. It specifies CASSRDRSSYEQYF.

The chain couples TRBV5-1 to TRBJ2-2; D is possibly TRBD1 or TRBD2 (7 bases each). Germline CDR1 and CDR2: SGHRS and YFSETQ. This CDR3 contains 15 residues. With 3 bases removed from V and 5 bases from J, the gap between germline ends came to 14 bases. The CDR3 spells CASSSRQGGTGELFF. The CDR3, as DNA: TGCGCCAGCAGCTCCCGACAGGGAGGGACCGGGGAGCTGTTTTTT. Drawing the rest from reference TRBV5-1 and TRBJ2-2, the complete variable domain is KAGVTQTPRYLIKTRGQQVTLSCSPISGHRSVSWYQQTPGQGLQFLFEYFSETQRNKGNFPGRFSGRQFSNSRSEMNVSTLELGDSALYLCASSSRQGGTGELFFGEGSRLTVL.

CDR3 amino acids: CASSHPSRGSYEQYF. CDR3 bases: TGCGCCAGCAGCCACCCGAGTAGGGGGAGCTACGAGCAGTACTTC. The genes are TRBV4-1 and TRBJ2-7; perhaps TRBD1 as D (6 bases). The CDR3 extends over 15 amino acids. The V gene's germline CDR1 is MGHRA and CDR2 YSYEKL. Trimming left V 3 bases short and J 3 bases short, with 15 bases between.

The chain joins TRBV30 to TRBJ2-7; the D is unclear. The V gene lost 0 bases and the J gene lost 0 bases, with 3 bases spanning the gap. Germline V lookup: CDR1 GTSNPN, CDR2 SVGIG (reference sequence). The CDR3 covers 12 residues. The CDR3 DNA sequence: TGTGCCTGGAGTGTTGGCTCCTACGAGCAGTACTTC. This sequence encodes CAWSVGSYEQYF.

The rearrangement joins TRBV7-8 to TRBJ2-1; 7 nucleotides line up with TRBD2. CDR1 SGHVS and CDR2 FQNEAQ come from the germline V gene. The CDR3 spans 18 residues. Trimming removed 2 bases from V and 3 bases from J; junction bases left unmatched: 13. In DNA, the CDR3 is TGTGCCAGCAGCTTACGCGGTCTAGCGGAACTCAACTACAATGAGCAGTTCTTC. Translation gives CASSLRGLAELNYNEQFF.

The V gene is TRBV11-3, the J gene TRBJ1-1; D unresolved. The CDR3 is 15 residues long. Deletions cut 1 base from V and 1 base from J, with 10 bases between. The germline CDR1 and CDR2 sequences are SGHNT and YENEEA. For the CDR3, the DNA is TGTGCCAGCAGCTTAGGGGCAGCTGGGAACACTGAAGCTTTCTTT. Its protein is CASSLGAAGNTEAFF.

The chain recombines TRBV5-1 with TRBJ2-3; D is ambiguous. CDR3 length: 14 amino acids. V lost 0 bases to trimming and J lost 2 bases, with 7 bases between them. The V gene's germline CDR1 is SGHRS and CDR2 YFSETQ. This chain's CDR3 is CASSLGPSTDTQYF. The CDR3 DNA sequence: TGCGCCAGCAGCTTGGGACCCTCCACAGATACGCAGTATTTT.

This chain connects TRBV11-3 to TRBJ2-3; TRBD2 might be the D (5 bases). From germline, CDR1 is SGHNT and CDR2 YENEEA. Trimming removed 0 bases from V and 4 bases from J, with 5 bases in between. This CDR3 has 13 residues. The DNA of the CDR3 is TGTGCCAGCAGCTTAGAGAGGGCAGATACGCAGTATTTT. Translated, it gives CASSLERADTQYF.

This clone has a handful of counts. The chain has TRBV29-1 and TRBJ1-2; 7 bases agree with TRBD1. Germline V lookup: CDR1 SQVTM, CDR2 ANQGSEA. The J segment lost 4 bases and the V segment lost 4 bases, leaving 3 bases of the junction unmatched. The CDR3 is 12 residues long. Written as DNA, the CDR3 is TGCAGCGTTGGCTCAGGGGGCTATGGCTACACCTTC. Protein sequence: CSVGSGGYGYTF.

This rearrangement joins TRBV7-2 to TRBJ2-3; 10 bases match TRBD2. The CDR3 spans 15 residues. The germline V gene encodes CDR1 SGHTA and CDR2 FQGNSA. The J segment lost 6 bases and the V segment lost 6 bases, leaving 9 bases of the junction unmatched. The CDR3 nucleotides are TGTGCCAGCAGACGGTCGAGCGGGGGGGCTGATACGCAGTATTTT. This gives the protein CASRRSSGGADTQYF.

This clone has more than one count but fewer than ten. V gene TRBV6-5 combines with J gene TRBJ2-1, with D tentatively TRBD1 (6 bases). V was cut by 7 bases and J by 6 bases, with 19 bases left in between. The CDR3 runs to 15 residues. The germline V gene has CDR1 MNHEY and CDR2 SVGAGI. This CDR3 is CASTIQGRGANEQFF. CDR3 coding DNA: TGTGCCAGCACCATACAGGGACGAGGGGCCAATGAGCAGTTCTTC.

The CDR3: CASSLEGGRGIGETQYF. CDR3 DNA sequence: TGTGCCAGCAGCTTGGAGGGCGGGCGAGGGATAGGTGAGACCCAGTACTTC. The genes are TRBV5-4 and TRBJ2-5; perhaps TRBD2 as D (5 bases). Trimming stripped 0 bases from V and 5 bases from J, with 20 bases between. The CDR3 is made up of 17 amino acids. Germline CDR1 is SGHNT and CDR2 is YYREEE (reference sequence).

This clone was found a few times. This chain links TRBV4-1 with TRBJ2-7; 7 bases map to TRBD2. Germline CDR1 reads MGHRA; CDR2 reads YSYEKL. The CDR3 has 14 residues. V lost 1 base, J lost 0 bases, and 0 bases stayed unmatched. The CDR3 coding sequence is TGCGCCAGCAGCCAAGGGGGGGGCTCCTACGAGCAGTACTTC. Translation: CASSQGGGSYEQYF.